This T cell receptor beta chain was documented in a study of blood T cell repertoires in COVID-19. Across the whole study: Symptom resolution, clearance, or two negative PCRs marked the recovered donors of Cohort 3. T cells, B-cell-depleted T cells, or PBMCs supplied cDNA or gDNA.

In terms of age and location, participants ranged from roughly 18 to 95 years and lived in about 25 US areas. The sample holds a few counts of this clone. Profiled with immunoSEQ multiplex PCR; TCRdb holds only in-frame clones, not every one. In the table there are about 150,000 clones, 65% to 80% of which are singletons. Germline loops: CDR1 LNHDA, CDR2 SQIVND (reference sequence). Trimming pared 5 bases from V and 0 bases from J, leaving 8 bases between. The CDR3 runs 14 residues. Sample: PBMCs or T cells enriched from blood (not recorded which). V usage is TRBV19 and J usage is TRBJ1-3; possibly TRBD1 for D (5 bases). The TCR sequence derives from an older woman in a cohort exposed to, infected with or recovered from COVID-19 (not recorded which). The CDR3 protein is CASSFRVSGNTIYF. The CDR3 DNA reads as TGTGCCAGTAGTTTCAGGGTCTCTGGAAACACCATATATTTT. The full variable domain, in which reference TRBV19 and TRBJ1-3 provide the parts outside the CDR3, is DGGITQSPKYLFRKEGQNVTLSCEQNLNHDAMYWYRQDPGQGLRLIYYSQIVNDFQKGDIAEGYSVSREKKESFPLTVTSAQKNPTAFYLCASSFRVSGNTIYFGEGSWLTVV.